The TCR beta chain described here comes from a study of shared clonotypes between healthy human individuals. Profiled with immunoSEQ multiplex PCR; TCRdb holds only in-frame clones, not every one. Counted here are some 500,000 clones, roughly 95% occurring once; the ten biggest clones make up under 0.065%. The CDR3 runs to 15 residues. V lost 8 bases to trimming and J lost 1 base; unmatched junction nucleotides: 5. CDR1 is SGDLS, CDR2 YYNGEE, per germline. The clonotype originates from a woman aged 30 to 39 in good health. Sequencing was carried out using naive CD4+ T cells sorted from blood. Subset meaning: CD45RA+ positively selected. The chain carries TRBV9 and TRBJ2-2, with 10 bases identical to TRBD2. The CDR3 is CASKRTSGNTGELFF. The DNA of the CDR3 is TGTGCCAGTAAACGGACTAGCGGGAACACCGGGGAGCTGTTTTTT.